Presented here are 28 T cell receptor beta chains from one specimen sequenced in a study of T-cell memory formation after mild COVID-19. A single record per CDR3 protein comes from TCRdb applying MiXCR to the 5' RACE reads. The table includes 470,000 or so distinct CDR3 sequences, 15% to 20% detected once. Sequenced input: PBMCs or a T cell subset sorted from them (not recorded which). The receptors here all came from an adult woman who had mild COVID-19 (a few samples of this study predate the infection). Cell type and time point are not known.

The V gene is TRBV20-1, the J gene TRBJ1-2, with 8 bases aligning to TRBD1. This CDR3 has 13 amino acids. The trim removed 7 bases at V and 5 bases at J, leaving 9 bases unmatched. Germline V lookup: CDR1 DFQATT, CDR2 SNEGSKA (reference sequence). DNA of the CDR3: TGCAGTGGGAGACAGGGGATAGGGTATGGCTACACCTTC. Protein product: CSGRQGIGYGYTF.

This clonotype showed up just a few times. The chain links TRBV7-8 to TRBJ2-3; D is possibly TRBD1 or TRBD2 (7 bases each). Deletions cut 6 bases from V and 4 bases from J, with 26 bases between. This CDR3 region has 18 residues. Germline V gene sequence: CDR1 SGHVS, CDR2 FQNEAQ. The CDR3 sequence: CASSPDRERTSNPDTQYF. The CDR3, as DNA: TGTGCCAGCAGTCCAGACAGGGAGCGGACTAGTAATCCAGATACGCAGTATTTT.

The V and J genes are TRBV7-2 and TRBJ1-5; no clear D gene. Germline V lookup: CDR1 SGHTA, CDR2 FQGNSA. V was pared by 5 bases and J by 6 bases, with 14 bases between. This CDR3 is built from 14 residues. The CDR3 region is CASSPWTLSQPQHF. In DNA, the CDR3 is TGTGCCAGCAGCCCGTGGACGTTAAGTCAGCCCCAGCATTTT.

This clonotype has more than one count but fewer than ten. The V and J genes are TRBV30 and TRBJ2-5, with TRBD2 identical over 10 bases. This CDR3 has 14 residues. The J segment lost 4 bases and the V segment lost 3 bases, leaving 5 bases of the junction unmatched. The germline V gene encodes CDR1 GTSNPN and CDR2 SVGIG (reference sequence). For the CDR3, the DNA is TGTGCCTGGAGGGCTAGCGGGAGCTCAGAGACCCAGTACTTC. Translated, it gives CAWRASGSSETQYF.

This clonotype was observed a few times. The CDR3 reads CASARVAGHEGVTQYF. The CDR3 bases are TGTGCCAGCGCACGGGTTGCGGGACATGAGGGTGTGACCCAGTACTTC. This chain connects TRBV18 to TRBJ2-5; the D gene could be TRBD1 or TRBD2 (6 bases each). The CDR3 covers 16 residues. The germline CDR1 and CDR2 sequences are KGHSH and LQKENI. V dropped 8 bases and J dropped 7 bases, with 26 bases sitting between them. Filled out from reference TRBV18 and TRBJ2-5, the complete variable domain reads NAGVMQNPRHLVRRRGQEARLRCSPMKGHSHVYWYRQLPEEGLKFMVYLQKENIIDESGMPKERFSAEFPKEGPSILRIQQVVRGDSAAYFCASARVAGHEGVTQYFGPGTRLLVL.

This rearrangement joins TRBV7-2 to TRBJ2-3; maybe TRBD2 (5 bases). Trimming took off 5 bases at V and 4 bases at J, with 16 bases between the two ends. From germline, CDR1 is SGHTA and CDR2 FQGNSA. The CDR3 covers 15 residues. CDR3 region: CASSQMSGAADTQYF. Here the CDR3 DNA reads TGTGCCAGCAGCCAGATGAGCGGTGCGGCAGATACGCAGTATTTT.

The rearrangement uses TRBV7-3 and TRBJ1-1, with 11 bases lining up with TRBD1. With V trimmed by 4 bases and J by 5 bases, 6 bases remained unmatched. The CDR3 spans 15 residues. Germline V gene sequence: CDR1 SGHTA, CDR2 FQGTGA. CDR3 bases: TGTGCCAGCAGCTCAGGACAGGGGGCATGGACTGAAGCTTTCTTT. Amino acids: CASSSGQGAWTEAFF. Variable domain in full (rest from reference TRBV7-3 and TRBJ1-1): GAGVSQTPSNKVTEKGKYVELRCDPISGHTALYWYRQSLGQGPEFLIYFQGTGAADDSGLPNDRFFAVRPEGSVSTLKIQRTERGDSAVYLCASSSGQGAWTEAFFGQGTRLTVV.

The V call is TRBV7-6, the J call TRBJ2-3, with D perhaps given as TRBD1 or TRBD2 (6 bases each). Germline CDR1 is SGHVS and CDR2 is FNYEAQ. V was pared by 5 bases and J by 1 base, with 19 bases between. The CDR3 runs 17 residues. The CDR3 is CASSPRRVGGGTDTQYF. For the CDR3, the DNA is TGTGCCAGCAGCCCAAGGAGGGTCGGGGGCGGCACAGATACGCAGTATTTT. The full variable domain, its missing parts supplied by reference TRBV7-6 and TRBJ2-3, is GAGVSQSPRYKVTKRGQDVALRCDPISGHVSLYWYRQALGQGPEFLTYFNYEAQQDKSGLPNDRFSAERPEGSISTLTIQRTEQRDSAMYRCASSPRRVGGGTDTQYFGPGTRLTVL.

The V gene is TRBV25-1, the J gene TRBJ2-1; D gene ambiguous. The CDR3 length is 13 residues. Germline lookup yields CDR1 MGHDK and CDR2 SYGVNS. Trimming shortened V by 4 bases and J by 5 bases, and 9 bases separated the two germline ends. The CDR3 sequence: CASSVGQNNEQFF. The DNA of the CDR3 is TGTGCCAGCAGTGTTGGGCAGAACAATGAGCAGTTCTTC. Drawing the rest from reference TRBV25-1 and TRBJ2-1, the complete variable domain is EADIYQTPRYLVIGTGKKITLECSQTMGHDKMYWYQQDPGMELHLIHYSYGVNSTEKGDLSSESTVSRIRTEHFPLTLESARPSHTSQYLCASSVGQNNEQFFGPGTRLTVL.

The CDR3 region is CASSVQGGRGEAFF. The CDR3 DNA sequence: TGTGCCAGCAGTGTACAGGGAGGAAGGGGGGAAGCTTTCTTT. The V and J genes are TRBV25-1 and TRBJ1-1; D might be TRBD1 (6 bases). Trimming shortened V by 4 bases and J by 8 bases, and 17 bases separated the two germline ends. Germline V CDR1 and CDR2: MGHDK, SYGVNS. CDR3 length: 14 amino acids.

This clonotype was seen a few times. The genes are TRBV7-2 and TRBJ2-5, with D unresolved. Germline V gene lookup returns CDR1 SGHTA and CDR2 FQGNSA. The CDR3 length is 13 residues. V was trimmed by 2 bases and J by 5 bases, leaving 9 bases between them. The CDR3 nucleotides read TGTGCCAGCAGCTTACGTTCTAGGGAGACCCAGTACTTC. Its translation: CASSLRSRETQYF.

This clonotype was counted between two and nine times. The chain has TRBV7-8 and TRBJ2-4; 7 bases line up with TRBD1. The CDR3 loop spans 14 amino acids. The V gene end was trimmed by 5 bases and the J gene end by 8 bases; junction bases not matched to a gene: 9. CDR1 is SGHVS and CDR2 is FQNEAQ in the germline V gene. This chain's CDR3 is CASSRTRQGDIQYF. The DNA of the CDR3 is TGTGCCAGCAGCAGGACCCGGCAGGGGGACATTCAGTACTTC.

This clonotype was recorded a few times. The chain couples TRBV24-1 to TRBJ1-2; maybe TRBD1 (6 bases). The CDR3 covers 16 residues. Between the trimmed V and J ends, which lost 6 bases and 9 bases, there was a span of 25 bases. CDR1 KGHDR and CDR2 SFDVKD come from the germline V gene. CDR3 amino acids: CATSSAGTQATMRYTF. In DNA, the CDR3 is TGTGCCACCAGTTCTGCCGGGACACAAGCCACTATGCGCTACACCTTC.

The rearrangement joins TRBV20-1 to TRBJ2-7; the D call may be TRBD1 or TRBD2 (5 bases each). V was cut by 8 bases and J by 2 bases, with 22 bases left in between. The CDR3 is 15 amino acids. The germline V gene has CDR1 DFQATT and CDR2 SNEGSKA (reference sequence). Here the CDR3 reads CSLGAYPLETYEQYF. CDR3 nucleotides: TGCAGTCTCGGGGCATATCCCCTCGAAACCTACGAGCAGTACTTC.

This clonotype was recorded a few times. The rearrangement uses TRBV7-8 and TRBJ1-5; D is perhaps TRBD1 (6 bases). The ends were cut back, 5 bases at V and 4 bases at J, with 15 bases in the middle. This CDR3 has 15 amino acids. CDR1 and CDR2 (germline): SGHVS, FQNEAQ. CDR3 nucleotides: TGTGCCAGCAGCCCGGGGGCTGGGCATAATCAGCCCCAGCATTTT. Protein product: CASSPGAGHNQPQHF.

This chain joins TRBV2 and TRBJ2-2, with D perhaps being TRBD1 or TRBD2 (5 bases each). This CDR3 comprises 14 residues. Trimming took 3 bases from V and 6 from J, leaving 11 bases between them. Looked up from germline, CDR1 is SNHLY and CDR2 is FYNNEI. CDR3 DNA sequence: TGTGCCAGCAGTGAGGGACGGTGGGCCGGGGAGCTGTTTTTT. Translation gives CASSEGRWAGELFF.

The chain recombines TRBV20-1 with TRBJ2-7; 9 nucleotides line up with TRBD1. Trimming at V came to 2 bases and at J to 5 bases, leaving 10 bases not matched to a gene. CDR1 DFQATT and CDR2 SNEGSKA come from the germline V gene (reference sequence). The CDR3 has 15 residues. The CDR3 sequence: CSARPRRDRVHEQYF. The CDR3 DNA is TGCAGTGCTAGACCCCGCCGGGACAGGGTCCACGAGCAGTACTTC.

The chain is built from TRBV27 and TRBJ2-1; 13 positions match TRBD2. Trimming removed 6 bases from V and 8 bases from J; junction bases left unmatched: 7. Looked up from germline, CDR1 is MNHEY and CDR2 is SMNVEV (reference sequence). The CDR3 loop spans 15 amino acids. The CDR3 coding sequence is TGTGCCAGCAGACCTAGACTAGCGGGGGGATATGAGCAGTTCTTC. Protein product: CASRPRLAGGYEQFF.

The J gene is TRBJ2-7, the V gene TRBV4-1; a weak D match, TRBD2 (6 bases). CDR3 length: 15 residues. Germline CDR1 and CDR2: MGHRA and YSYEKL. Trimming took off 5 bases at V and 2 bases at J, with 16 bases between the two ends. The CDR3 coding sequence is TGCGCCAGCAGCATACAGATGGAGGGTACCTACGAGCAGTACTTC. It codes for CASSIQMEGTYEQYF.

This clonotype was observed many times. The chain links TRBV4-3 to TRBJ2-1, with D uncertain. V was trimmed by 3 bases and J by 2 bases, leaving 5 bases between them. Germline V CDR1 and CDR2: LGHNA, YSLEER. The CDR3 length is 13 residues. The CDR3, as DNA: TGCGCCAGCAGCCATGGGACCTACAATGAGCAGTTCTTC. Translated, it gives CASSHGTYNEQFF.

This clonotype was counted only a few times. V usage is TRBV6-2 or TRBV6-3 and J usage is TRBJ2-7, with 10 nucleotides matching TRBD1. Germline V lookup: CDR1 MNHEY, CDR2 SVGEGT. Losses at the gene ends were 7 bases for V and 4 bases for J; bases not matched to a gene: 10. This CDR3 spans 15 amino acids. CDR3 region: CASISAGQGIYEQYF. CDR3 in DNA: TGTGCCAGCATATCGGCGGGACAGGGGATATACGAGCAGTACTTC.

This chain uses TRBV5-4 with TRBJ2-1; perhaps TRBD2 as D (6 bases). This CDR3 is 14 amino acids long. V was clipped by 3 bases and J by 9 bases, with 16 bases between them. Germline V gene sequence: CDR1 SGHNT, CDR2 YYREEE (reference sequence). The CDR3: CASSSRGAEGEQFF. Written as DNA, the CDR3 is TGTGCCAGCAGCTCCCGAGGGGCGGAGGGTGAGCAGTTCTTC.

There are a few counts of this clonotype. This chain connects TRBV12-3 or TRBV12-4 to TRBJ1-3; the D gene is possibly TRBD1 (6 bases). Trimming removed 8 bases at V and 7 bases at J, with 18 bases between. The CDR3 is made up of 14 amino acids. The CDR3 here is CASGPGGRGNTIYF. In nucleotides, the CDR3 is TGTGCCAGCGGACCCGGGGGGCGAGGCAACACCATATATTTT.

This clonotype was counted only a few times. This chain connects TRBV6-2 or TRBV6-3 to TRBJ2-5, with D perhaps given as TRBD1 or TRBD2 (6 bases each). This CDR3 region has 16 residues. Trimming cost V 2 bases and J 4 bases, with 17 bases left between them. Germline loops: CDR1 MNHEY, CDR2 SVGEGT. The CDR3 nucleotides read TGTGCCAGCAGTTACGCCCCGACAGGAGGGGGAGAGACCCAGTACTTC. Its protein product is CASSYAPTGGGETQYF.

This clonotype was observed a handful of times. The V gene is TRBV7-6, the J gene TRBJ2-1; D tentatively reads TRBD1 or TRBD2 (6 bases each). Trimming left V 3 bases short and J 8 bases short, with 20 bases between. CDR3 length: 16 amino acids. CDR1 is SGHVS, CDR2 FNYEAQ, per germline. The CDR3 region has the DNA TGTGCCAGCAGCTTGGCGGGACACTATGGGGGCGATGAGCAGTTCTTC. Translating it yields CASSLAGHYGGDEQFF.

This clonotype was recorded at least ten times. The gene calls are TRBV10-3 and TRBJ2-5; D remains unclear. V was trimmed by 6 bases and J by 2 bases, leaving 16 bases between them. Germline CDR1 ENHRY, CDR2 SYGVKD. This CDR3 has 15 amino acids. CDR3 DNA sequence: TGTGCCATCAGCCCTGTTAGGCCAGCTCAAGAGACCCAGTACTTC. This encodes CAISPVRPAQETQYF.

This clonotype was counted a few times. The V gene is TRBV5-5, the J gene TRBJ2-7; D call uncertain. Per the germline V gene, CDR1 is SGHKS and CDR2 is YYEKEE (reference sequence). The CDR3 consists of 14 residues. Trimming cost V 0 bases and J 3 bases, with 10 bases left between them. For the CDR3, the DNA is TGTGCCAGCAGCTTGGGCAACGGCCGCTACGAGCAGTACTTC. It encodes CASSLGNGRYEQYF.

V is TRBV5-1 and J is TRBJ2-1; 8 positions agree with TRBD2. V was clipped by 5 bases and J by 5 bases; unmatched bases: 18. The CDR3 has 18 residues. Germline V gene data show CDR1 as SGHRS and CDR2 as YFSETQ. CDR3 sequence reads: CASRRRKPGLGTNNEQFF. The CDR3 coding sequence is TGCGCCAGCAGACGAAGGAAACCGGGACTAGGGACAAACAATGAGCAGTTCTTC. Based on the CDR3 plus reference TRBV5-1 and TRBJ2-1, the full variable domain is KAGVTQTPRYLIKTRGQQVTLSCSPISGHRSVSWYQQTPGQGLQFLFEYFSETQRNKGNFPGRFSGRQFSNSRSEMNVSTLELGDSALYLCASRRRKPGLGTNNEQFFGPGTRLTVL.